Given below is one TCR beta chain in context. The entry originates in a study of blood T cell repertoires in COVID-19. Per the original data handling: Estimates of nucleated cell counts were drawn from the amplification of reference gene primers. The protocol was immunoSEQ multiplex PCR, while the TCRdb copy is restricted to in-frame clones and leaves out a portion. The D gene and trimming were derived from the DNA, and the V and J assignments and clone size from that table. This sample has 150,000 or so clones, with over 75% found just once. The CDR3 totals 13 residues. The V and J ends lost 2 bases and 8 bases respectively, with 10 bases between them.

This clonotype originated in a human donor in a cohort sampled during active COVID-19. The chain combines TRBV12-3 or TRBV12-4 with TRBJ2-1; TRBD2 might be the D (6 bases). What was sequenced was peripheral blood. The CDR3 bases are TGTGCCAGCAGTTTATGGGGGGTGGATGAGCAGTTCTTC. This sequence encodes CASSLWGVDEQFF.